The clone carrying this T cell receptor beta chain showed up just once. The data are from a study of blood T cell repertoires in COVID-19. Study-wide context: The United States, Italy and Spain supplied acute and convalescent COVID-19 samples. The cDNA or gDNA used as material had been derived from T cells, B-cell-depleted T cells, or PBMCs.

The germline V and J ends were trimmed by 3 bases and 9 bases, with 15 bases remaining between them. The CDR3 is made up of 15 amino acids. Germline CDR1 reads LGHNA; CDR2 reads YSLEER. Under the authors' procedure: Amplified reference gene primers provided the basis for estimating nucleated cell counts. Profiling relied on immunoSEQ multiplex PCR, and the TCRdb table lists in-frame clones only, not all of them. For V, J and clone size, that table is used; D and trimming come from the DNA. The sample comprises 130,000 or so clones, 70% to 85% of which are singletons, and 3.5% to 5.5% rests with the top ten.

The gene calls are TRBV4-3 and TRBJ1-6; tentatively, D is TRBD1 (5 bases). The specimen was peripheral blood. The sequence came from a woman between 70 and 85 years old with acute or convalescent COVID-19. The DNA for the CDR3 is TGCGCCAGCAGCCAGAGGACGGGGGGAGGTTCACCCCTCCACTTT. This sequence encodes CASSQRTGGGSPLHF.